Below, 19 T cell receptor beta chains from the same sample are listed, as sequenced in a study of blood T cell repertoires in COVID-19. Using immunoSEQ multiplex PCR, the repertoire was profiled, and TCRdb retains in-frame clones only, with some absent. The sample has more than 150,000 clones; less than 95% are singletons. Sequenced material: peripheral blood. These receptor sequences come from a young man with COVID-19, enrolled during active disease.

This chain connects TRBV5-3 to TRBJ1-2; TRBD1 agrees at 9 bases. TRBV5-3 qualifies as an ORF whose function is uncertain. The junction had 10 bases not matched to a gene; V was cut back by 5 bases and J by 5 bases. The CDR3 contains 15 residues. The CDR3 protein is CARSSDRGTLYGYTF. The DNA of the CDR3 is TGTGCCAGAAGTTCAGACAGGGGGACTTTGTATGGCTACACCTTC.

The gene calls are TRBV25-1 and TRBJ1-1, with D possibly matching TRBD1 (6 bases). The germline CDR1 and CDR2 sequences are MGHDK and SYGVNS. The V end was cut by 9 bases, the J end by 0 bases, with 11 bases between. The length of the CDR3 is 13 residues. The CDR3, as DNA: TGTGCCAGTACGAGGGGGTTGAACACTGAAGCTTTCTTT. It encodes CASTRGLNTEAFF.

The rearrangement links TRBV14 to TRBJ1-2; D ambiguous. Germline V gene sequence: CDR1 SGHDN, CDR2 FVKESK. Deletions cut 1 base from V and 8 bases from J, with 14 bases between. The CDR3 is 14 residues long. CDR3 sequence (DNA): TGTGCCAGCAGCCAAGGTTCTGGGAGTTTCGGCTACACCTTC. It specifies CASSQGSGSFGYTF.

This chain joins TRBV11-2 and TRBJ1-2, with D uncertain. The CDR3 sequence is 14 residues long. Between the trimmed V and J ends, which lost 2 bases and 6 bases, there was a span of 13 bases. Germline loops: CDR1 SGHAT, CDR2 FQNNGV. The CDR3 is CASSLRERRDGYTF. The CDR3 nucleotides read TGTGCCAGCAGCTTAAGGGAGAGGCGGGATGGCTACACCTTC.

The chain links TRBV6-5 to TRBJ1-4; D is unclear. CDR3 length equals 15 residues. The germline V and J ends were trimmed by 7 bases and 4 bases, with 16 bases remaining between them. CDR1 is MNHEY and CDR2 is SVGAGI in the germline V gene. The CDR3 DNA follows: TGTGCCAGCACCCCCCCGGAGGAGCTTAATGAAAAACTGTTTTTT. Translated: CASTPPEELNEKLFF.

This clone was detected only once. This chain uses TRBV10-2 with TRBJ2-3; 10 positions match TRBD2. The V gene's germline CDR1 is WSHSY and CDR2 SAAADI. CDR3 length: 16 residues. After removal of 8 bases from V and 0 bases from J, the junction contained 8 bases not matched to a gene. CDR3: CASCERGGSSTDTQYF. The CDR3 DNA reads TGCGCCAGCTGCGAGCGGGGGGGCTCTAGCACAGATACGCAGTATTTT.

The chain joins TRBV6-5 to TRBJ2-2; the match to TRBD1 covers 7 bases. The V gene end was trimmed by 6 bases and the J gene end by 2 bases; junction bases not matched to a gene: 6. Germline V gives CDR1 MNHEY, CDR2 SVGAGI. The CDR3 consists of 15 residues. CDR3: CASSPTGTNTGELFF. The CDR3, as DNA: TGTGCCAGCAGCCCGACAGGGACCAACACCGGGGAGCTGTTTTTT.

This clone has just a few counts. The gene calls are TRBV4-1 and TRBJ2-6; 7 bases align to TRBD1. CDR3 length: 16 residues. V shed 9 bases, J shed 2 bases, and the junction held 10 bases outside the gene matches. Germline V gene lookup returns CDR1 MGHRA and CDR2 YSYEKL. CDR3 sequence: CASTPIGGTGANVLTF. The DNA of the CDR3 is TGCGCCAGTACACCTATAGGGGGCACTGGGGCCAACGTCCTGACTTTC.

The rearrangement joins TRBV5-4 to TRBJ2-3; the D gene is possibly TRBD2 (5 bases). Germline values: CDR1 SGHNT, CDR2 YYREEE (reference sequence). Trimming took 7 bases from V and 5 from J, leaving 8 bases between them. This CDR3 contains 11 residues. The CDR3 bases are TGTGCCAGCCGACTACAAGATACGCAGTATTTT. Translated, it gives CASRLQDTQYF.

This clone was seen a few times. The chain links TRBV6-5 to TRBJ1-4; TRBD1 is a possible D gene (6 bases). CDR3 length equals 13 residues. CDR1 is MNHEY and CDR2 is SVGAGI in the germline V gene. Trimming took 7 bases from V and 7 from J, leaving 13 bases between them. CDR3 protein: CASTEQGSEKLFF. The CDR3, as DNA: TGTGCCAGCACCGAGCAGGGGAGTGAAAAACTGTTTTTT.

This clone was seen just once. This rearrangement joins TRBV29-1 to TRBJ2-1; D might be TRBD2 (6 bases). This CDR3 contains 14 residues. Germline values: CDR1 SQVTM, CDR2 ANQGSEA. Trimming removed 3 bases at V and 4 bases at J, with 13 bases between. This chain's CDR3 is CSVEGRGIYNEQFF. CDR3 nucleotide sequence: TGCAGCGTTGAGGGGCGGGGTATATACAATGAGCAGTTCTTC.

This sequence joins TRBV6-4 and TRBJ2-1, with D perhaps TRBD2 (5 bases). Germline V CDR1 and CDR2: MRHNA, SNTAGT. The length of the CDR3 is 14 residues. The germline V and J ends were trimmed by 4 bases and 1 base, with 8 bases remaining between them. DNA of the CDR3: TGTGCCAGCAGTGCCCGCGGGTCCTACAATGAGCAGTTCTTC. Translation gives CASSARGSYNEQFF.

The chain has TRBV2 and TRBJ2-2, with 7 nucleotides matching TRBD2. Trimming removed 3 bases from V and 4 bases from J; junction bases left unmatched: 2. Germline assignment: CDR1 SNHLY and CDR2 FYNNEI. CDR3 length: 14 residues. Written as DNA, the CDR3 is TGTGCCAGCAGTGATGCTAGCGGCACCGGGGAGCTGTTTTTT. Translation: CASSDASGTGELFF.

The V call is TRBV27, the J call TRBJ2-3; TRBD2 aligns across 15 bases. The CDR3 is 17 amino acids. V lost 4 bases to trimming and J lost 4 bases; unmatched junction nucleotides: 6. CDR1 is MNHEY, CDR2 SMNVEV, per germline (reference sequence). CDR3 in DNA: TGTGCCAGCAGTTCTGGACTAGCGGGGGGGCCTTCAGATACGCAGTATTTT. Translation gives CASSSGLAGGPSDTQYF.

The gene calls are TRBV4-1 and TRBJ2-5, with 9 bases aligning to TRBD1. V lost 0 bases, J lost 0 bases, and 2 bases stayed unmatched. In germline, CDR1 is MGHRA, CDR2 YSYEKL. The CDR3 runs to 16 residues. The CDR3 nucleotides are TGCGCCAGCAGCCAAGAGGGGACAGGGAACCAAGAGACCCAGTACTTC. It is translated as CASSQEGTGNQETQYF.

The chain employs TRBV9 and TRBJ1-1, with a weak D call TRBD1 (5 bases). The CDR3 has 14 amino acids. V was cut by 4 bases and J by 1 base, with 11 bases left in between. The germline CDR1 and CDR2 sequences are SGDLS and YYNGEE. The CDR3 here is CASSPVGGNTEAFF. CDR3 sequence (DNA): TGTGCCAGCAGCCCAGTCGGGGGGAACACTGAAGCTTTCTTT.

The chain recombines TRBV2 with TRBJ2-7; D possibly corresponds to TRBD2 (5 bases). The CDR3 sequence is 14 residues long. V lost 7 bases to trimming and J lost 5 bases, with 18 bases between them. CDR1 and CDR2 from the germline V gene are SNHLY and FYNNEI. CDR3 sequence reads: CASKGGRSSNEQYF. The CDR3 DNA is TGTGCCAGCAAAGGAGGAAGGTCGAGTAACGAGCAGTACTTC.

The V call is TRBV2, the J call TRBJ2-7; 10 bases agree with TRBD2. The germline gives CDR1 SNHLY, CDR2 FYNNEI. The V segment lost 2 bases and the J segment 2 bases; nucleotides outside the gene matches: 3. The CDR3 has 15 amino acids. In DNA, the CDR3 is TGTGCCAGCAGTGAAATGGGGACTAGCGCCTACGAGCAGTACTTC. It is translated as CASSEMGTSAYEQYF.

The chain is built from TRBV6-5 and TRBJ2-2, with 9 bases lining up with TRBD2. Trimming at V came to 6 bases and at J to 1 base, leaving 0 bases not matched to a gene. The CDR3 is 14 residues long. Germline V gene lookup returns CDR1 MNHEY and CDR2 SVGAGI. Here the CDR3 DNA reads TGTGCCAGCAGGACTAGCGGGAACACCGGGGAGCTGTTTTTT. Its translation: CASRTSGNTGELFF.